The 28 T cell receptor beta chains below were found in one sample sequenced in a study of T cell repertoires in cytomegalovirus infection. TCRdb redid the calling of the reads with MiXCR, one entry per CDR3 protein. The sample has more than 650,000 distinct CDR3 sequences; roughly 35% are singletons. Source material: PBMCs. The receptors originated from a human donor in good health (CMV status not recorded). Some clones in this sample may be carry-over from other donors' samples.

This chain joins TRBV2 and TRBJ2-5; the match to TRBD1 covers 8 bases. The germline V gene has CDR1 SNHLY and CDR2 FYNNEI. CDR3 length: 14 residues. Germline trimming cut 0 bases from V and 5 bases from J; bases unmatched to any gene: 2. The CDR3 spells CASSEATGDETQYF. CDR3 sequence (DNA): TGTGCCAGCAGTGAAGCGACAGGGGACGAGACCCAGTACTTC.

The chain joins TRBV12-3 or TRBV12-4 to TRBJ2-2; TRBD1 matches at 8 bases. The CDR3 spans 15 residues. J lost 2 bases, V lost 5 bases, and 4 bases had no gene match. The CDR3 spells CASSGQGPNTGELFF. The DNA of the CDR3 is TGTGCCAGCAGTGGACAGGGCCCCAACACCGGGGAGCTGTTTTTT.

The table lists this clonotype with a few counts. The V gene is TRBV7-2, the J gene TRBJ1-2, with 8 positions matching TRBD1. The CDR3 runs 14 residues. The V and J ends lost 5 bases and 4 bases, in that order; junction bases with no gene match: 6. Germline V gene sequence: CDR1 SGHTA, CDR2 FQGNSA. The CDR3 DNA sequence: TGTGCCAGCAGCATCAGGGGGCAAGGCTATGGCTACACCTTC. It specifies CASSIRGQGYGYTF.

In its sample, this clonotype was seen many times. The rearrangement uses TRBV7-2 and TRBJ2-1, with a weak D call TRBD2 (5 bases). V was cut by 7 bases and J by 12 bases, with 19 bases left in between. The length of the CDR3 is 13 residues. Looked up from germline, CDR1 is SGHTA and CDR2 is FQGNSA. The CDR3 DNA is TGTGCCAGCACCACTGTGGGCGGGCAGTCGCAGTTCTTC. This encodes CASTTVGGQSQFF.

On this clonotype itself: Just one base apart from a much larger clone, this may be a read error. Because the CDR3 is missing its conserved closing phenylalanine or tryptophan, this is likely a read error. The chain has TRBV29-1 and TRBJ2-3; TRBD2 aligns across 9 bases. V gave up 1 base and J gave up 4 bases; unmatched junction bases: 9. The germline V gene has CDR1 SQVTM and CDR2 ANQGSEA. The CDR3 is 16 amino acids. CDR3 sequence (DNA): TGCAGCGTTGAAGGACTGACTAGCGGTTCATCAGATACGCAGTATTGT. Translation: CSVEGLTSGSSDTQYC.

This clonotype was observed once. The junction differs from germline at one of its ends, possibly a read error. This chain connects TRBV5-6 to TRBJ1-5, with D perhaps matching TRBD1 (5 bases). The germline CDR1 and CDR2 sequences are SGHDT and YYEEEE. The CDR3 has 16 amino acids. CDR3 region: CASSLRRQGRYQSQHF. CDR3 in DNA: TGTGCCAGCAGCTTGAGGCGGCAGGGAAGATATCAGTCCCAGCATTTT. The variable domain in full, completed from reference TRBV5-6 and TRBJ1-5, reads DAGVTQSPTHLIKTRGQQVTLRCSPKSGHDTVSWYQQALGQGPQFIFQYYEEEERQRGNFPDRFSGHQFPNYSSELNVNALLLGDSALYLCASSLRRQGRYQSQHFGDGTRLSIL.

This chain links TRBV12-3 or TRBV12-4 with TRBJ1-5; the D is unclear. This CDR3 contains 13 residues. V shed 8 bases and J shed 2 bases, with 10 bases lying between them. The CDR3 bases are TGTGCCAGCGTTTTCAGTGGCAATCAGCCCCAGCATTTT. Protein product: CASVFSGNQPQHF.

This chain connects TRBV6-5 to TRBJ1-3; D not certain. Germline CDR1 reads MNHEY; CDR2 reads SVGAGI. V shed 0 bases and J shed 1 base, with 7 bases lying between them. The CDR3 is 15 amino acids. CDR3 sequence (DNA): TGTGCCAGCAGTTACTCAGCGGGGTCTGGAAACACCATATATTTT. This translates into CASSYSAGSGNTIYF.

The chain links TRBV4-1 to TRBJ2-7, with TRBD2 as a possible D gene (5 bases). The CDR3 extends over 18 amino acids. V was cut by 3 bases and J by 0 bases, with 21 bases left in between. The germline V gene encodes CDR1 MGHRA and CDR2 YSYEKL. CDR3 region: CASSHRAGGRNLSYEQYF. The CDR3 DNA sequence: TGCGCCAGCAGCCACCGGGCCGGAGGCAGAAACCTCTCCTACGAGCAGTACTTC.

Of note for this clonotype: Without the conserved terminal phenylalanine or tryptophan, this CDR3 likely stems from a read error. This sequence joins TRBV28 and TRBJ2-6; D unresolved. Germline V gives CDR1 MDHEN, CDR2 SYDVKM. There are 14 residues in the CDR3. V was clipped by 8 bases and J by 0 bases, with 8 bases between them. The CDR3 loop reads CASATSSGANVLTL. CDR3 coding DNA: TGTGCCAGCGCTACTTCCTCTGGGGCCAACGTCCTGACTTTA.

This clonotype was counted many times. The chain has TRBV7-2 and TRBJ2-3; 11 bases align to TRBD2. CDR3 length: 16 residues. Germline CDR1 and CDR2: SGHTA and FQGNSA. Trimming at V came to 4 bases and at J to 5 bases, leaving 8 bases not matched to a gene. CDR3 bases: TGTGCCAGCAGCTCCTTTTTGACTAGCGGGAAAGATACGCAGTATTTT. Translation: CASSSFLTSGKDTQYF.

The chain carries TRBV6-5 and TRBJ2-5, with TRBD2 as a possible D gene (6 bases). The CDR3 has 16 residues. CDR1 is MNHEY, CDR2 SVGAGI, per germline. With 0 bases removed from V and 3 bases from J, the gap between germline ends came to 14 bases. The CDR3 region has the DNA TGTGCCAGCAGTTACTCGATGGAGGGAGGAGAAGAGACCCAGTACTTC. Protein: CASSYSMEGGEETQYF.

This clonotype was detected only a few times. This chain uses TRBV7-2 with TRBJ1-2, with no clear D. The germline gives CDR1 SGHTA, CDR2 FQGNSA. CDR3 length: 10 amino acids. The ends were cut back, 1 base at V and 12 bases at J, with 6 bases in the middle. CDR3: CASSLGGHTF. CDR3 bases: TGTGCCAGCAGCTTAGGGGGTCACACCTTC.

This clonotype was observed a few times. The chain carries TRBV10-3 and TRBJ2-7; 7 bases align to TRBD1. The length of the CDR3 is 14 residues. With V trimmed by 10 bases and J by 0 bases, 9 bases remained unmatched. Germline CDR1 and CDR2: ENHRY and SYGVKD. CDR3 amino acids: CATFRDSSSYEQYF. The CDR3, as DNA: TGTGCCACTTTCCGGGACAGCAGCTCCTACGAGCAGTACTTC.

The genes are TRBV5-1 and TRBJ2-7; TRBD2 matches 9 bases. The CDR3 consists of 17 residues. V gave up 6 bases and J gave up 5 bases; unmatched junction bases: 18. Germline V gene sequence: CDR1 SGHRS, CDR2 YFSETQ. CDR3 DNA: TGCGCCAGCACCGACGTCCCGGTAGCGGGAGTATTCCACGAGCAGTACTTC. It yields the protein CASTDVPVAGVFHEQYF.

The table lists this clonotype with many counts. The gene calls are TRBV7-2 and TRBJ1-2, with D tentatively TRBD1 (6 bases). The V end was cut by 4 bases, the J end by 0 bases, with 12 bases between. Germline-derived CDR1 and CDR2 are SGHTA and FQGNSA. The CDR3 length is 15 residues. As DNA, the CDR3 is TGTGCCAGCAGCTCTGCGGGGGCCACTAACTATGGCTACACCTTC. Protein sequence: CASSSAGATNYGYTF.

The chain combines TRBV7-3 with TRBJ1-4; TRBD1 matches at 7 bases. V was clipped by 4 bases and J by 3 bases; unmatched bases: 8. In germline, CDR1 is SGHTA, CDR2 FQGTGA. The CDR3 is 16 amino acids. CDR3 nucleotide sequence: TGTGCCAGCAGCTCTAACAGGGGTCGGGCTAATGAAAAACTGTTTTTT. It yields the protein CASSSNRGRANEKLFF.

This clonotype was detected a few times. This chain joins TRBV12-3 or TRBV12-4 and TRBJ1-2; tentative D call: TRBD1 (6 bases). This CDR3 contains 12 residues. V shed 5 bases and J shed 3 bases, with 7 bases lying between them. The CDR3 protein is CASSDRYYGYTF. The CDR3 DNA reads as TGTGCCAGCAGTGACAGGTACTATGGCTACACCTTC.

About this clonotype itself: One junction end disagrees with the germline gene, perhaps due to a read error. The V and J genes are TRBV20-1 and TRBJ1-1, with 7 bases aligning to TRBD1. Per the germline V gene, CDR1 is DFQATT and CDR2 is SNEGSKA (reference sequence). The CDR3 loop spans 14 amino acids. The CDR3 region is CSASRGRGGTEALF. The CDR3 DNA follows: TGCAGTGCTAGTCGGGGGCGAGGGGGCACTGAAGCTTTATTT.

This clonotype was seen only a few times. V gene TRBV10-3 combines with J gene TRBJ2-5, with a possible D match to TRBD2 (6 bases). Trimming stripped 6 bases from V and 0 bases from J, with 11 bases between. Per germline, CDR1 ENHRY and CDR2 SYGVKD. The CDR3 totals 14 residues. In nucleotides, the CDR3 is TGTGCCATCAGCGGGACTTCCTACCAAGAGACCCAGTACTTC. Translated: CAISGTSYQETQYF.

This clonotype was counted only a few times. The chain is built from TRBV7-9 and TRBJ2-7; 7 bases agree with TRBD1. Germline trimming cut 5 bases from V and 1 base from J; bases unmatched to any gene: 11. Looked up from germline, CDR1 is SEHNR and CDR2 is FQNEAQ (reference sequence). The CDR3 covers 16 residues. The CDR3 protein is CASSIRQGVESYEQYF. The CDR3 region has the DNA TGTGCCAGCAGCATCCGACAGGGCGTGGAGTCCTACGAGCAGTACTTC.

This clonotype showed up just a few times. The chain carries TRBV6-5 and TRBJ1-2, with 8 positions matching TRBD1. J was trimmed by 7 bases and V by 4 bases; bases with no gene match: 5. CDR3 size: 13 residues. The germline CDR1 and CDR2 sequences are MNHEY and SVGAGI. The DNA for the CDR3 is TGTGCCAGCAGTTCCGGACAGGGCGCTGGCTACACCTTC. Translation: CASSSGQGAGYTF.

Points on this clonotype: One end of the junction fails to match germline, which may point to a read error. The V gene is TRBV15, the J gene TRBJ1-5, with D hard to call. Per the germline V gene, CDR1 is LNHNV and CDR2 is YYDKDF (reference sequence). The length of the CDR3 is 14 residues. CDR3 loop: CATSRDAKTPPVDF. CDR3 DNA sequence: TGTGCCACCAGCAGAGATGCCAAGACCCCCCCCGTGGATTTT.

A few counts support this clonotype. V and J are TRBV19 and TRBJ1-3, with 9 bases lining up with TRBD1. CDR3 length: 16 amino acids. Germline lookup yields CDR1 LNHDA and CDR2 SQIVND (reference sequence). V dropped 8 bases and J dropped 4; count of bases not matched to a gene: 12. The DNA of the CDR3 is TGTGCCAGTTCCCCCCGGGGACAGGGATACGGAAACACCATATATTTT. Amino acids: CASSPRGQGYGNTIYF.

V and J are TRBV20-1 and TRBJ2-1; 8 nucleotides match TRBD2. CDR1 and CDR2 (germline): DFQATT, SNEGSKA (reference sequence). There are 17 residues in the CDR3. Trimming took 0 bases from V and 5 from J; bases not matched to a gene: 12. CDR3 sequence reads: CSARDRGGRTFNNEQFF. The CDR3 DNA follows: TGCAGTGCTAGAGATCGCGGGGGGAGGACGTTCAACAATGAGCAGTTCTTC.

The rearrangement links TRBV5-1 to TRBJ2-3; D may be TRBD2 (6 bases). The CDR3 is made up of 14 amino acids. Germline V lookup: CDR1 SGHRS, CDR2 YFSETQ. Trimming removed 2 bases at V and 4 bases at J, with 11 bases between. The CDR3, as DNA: TGCGCCAGCAGCTTTCGGGGGACTTCAGATACGCAGTATTTT. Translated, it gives CASSFRGTSDTQYF.

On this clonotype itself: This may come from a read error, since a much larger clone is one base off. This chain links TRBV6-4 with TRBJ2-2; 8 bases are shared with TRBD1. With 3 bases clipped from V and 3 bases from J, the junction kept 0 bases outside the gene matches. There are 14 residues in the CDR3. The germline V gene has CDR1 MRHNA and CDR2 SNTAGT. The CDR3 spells CASSEQGDTGELFF. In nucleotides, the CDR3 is TGTGCCAGCAGTGAACAGGGGGACACCGGGGAGCTGTTTTTT.

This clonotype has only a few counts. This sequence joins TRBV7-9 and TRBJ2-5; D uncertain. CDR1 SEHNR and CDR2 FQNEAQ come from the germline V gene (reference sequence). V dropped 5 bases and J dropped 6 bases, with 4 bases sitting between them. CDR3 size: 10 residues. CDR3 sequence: CASSIQTQYF. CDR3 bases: TGTGCCAGCAGCATACAGACCCAGTACTTC. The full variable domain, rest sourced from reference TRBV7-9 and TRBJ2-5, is DTGVSQNPRHKITKRGQNVTFRCDPISEHNRLYWYRQTLGQGPEFLTYFQNEAQLEKSRLLSDRFSAERPKGSFSTLEIQRTEQGDSAMYLCASSIQTQYFGPGTRLLVL.